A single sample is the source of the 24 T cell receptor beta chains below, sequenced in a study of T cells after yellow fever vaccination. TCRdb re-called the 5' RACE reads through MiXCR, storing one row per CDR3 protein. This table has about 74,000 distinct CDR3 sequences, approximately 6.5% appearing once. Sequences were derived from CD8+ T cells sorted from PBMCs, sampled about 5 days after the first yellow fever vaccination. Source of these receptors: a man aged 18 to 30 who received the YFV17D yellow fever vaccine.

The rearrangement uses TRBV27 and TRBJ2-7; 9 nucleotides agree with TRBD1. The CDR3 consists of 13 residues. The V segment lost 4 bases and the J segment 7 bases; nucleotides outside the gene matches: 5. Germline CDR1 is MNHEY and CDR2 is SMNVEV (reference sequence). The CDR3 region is CASSSQGAREQYV. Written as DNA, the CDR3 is TGTGCCAGCAGTTCACAGGGGGCCCGGGAGCAGTACGTC.

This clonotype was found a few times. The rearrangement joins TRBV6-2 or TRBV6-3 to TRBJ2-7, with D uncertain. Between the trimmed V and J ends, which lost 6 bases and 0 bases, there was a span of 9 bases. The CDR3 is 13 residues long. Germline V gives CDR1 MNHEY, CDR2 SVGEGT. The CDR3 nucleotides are TGTGCCAGCAGCAACGAACGCTCCTACGAGCAGTACTTC. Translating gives CASSNERSYEQYF.

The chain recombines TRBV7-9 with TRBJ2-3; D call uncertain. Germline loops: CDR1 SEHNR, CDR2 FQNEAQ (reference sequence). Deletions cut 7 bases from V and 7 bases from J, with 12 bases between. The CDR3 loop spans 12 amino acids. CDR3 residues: CASITIHNTQYF. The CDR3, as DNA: TGTGCCAGCATCACCATCCACAATACGCAGTATTTT.

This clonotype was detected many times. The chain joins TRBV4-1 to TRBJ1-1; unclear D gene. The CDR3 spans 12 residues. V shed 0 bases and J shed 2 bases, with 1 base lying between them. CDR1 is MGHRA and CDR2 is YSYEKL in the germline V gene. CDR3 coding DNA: TGCGCCAGCAGCCAAGATAACACTGAAGCTTTCTTT. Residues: CASSQDNTEAFF.

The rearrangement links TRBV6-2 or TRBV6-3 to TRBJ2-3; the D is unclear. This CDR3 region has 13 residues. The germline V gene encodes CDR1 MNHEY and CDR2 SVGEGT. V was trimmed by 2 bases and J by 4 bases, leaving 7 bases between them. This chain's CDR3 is CASSYLNSDTQYF. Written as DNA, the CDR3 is TGTGCCAGCAGTTACCTAAACTCAGATACGCAGTATTTT.

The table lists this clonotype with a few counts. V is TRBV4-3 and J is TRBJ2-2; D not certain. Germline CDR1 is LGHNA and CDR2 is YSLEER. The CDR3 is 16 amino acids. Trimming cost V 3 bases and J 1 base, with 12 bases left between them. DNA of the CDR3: TGCGCCAGCAGCCAGCACCTACTACTGAACACCGGGGAGCTGTTTTTT. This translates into CASSQHLLLNTGELFF.

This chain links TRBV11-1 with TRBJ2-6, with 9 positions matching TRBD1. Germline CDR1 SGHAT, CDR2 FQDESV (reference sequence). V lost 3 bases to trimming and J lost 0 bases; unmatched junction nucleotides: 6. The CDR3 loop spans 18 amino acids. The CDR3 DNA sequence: TGTGCCAGCAGCTTCCAGGACAGGGGTCTCTCTGGGGCCAACGTCCTGACTTTC. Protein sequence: CASSFQDRGLSGANVLTF. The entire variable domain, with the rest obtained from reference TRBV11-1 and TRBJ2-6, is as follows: EAEVAQSPRYKITEKSQAVAFWCDPISGHATLYWYRQILGQGPELLVQFQDESVVDDSQLPKDRFSAERLKGVDSTLKIQPAELGDSAMYLCASSFQDRGLSGANVLTFGAGSRLTVL.

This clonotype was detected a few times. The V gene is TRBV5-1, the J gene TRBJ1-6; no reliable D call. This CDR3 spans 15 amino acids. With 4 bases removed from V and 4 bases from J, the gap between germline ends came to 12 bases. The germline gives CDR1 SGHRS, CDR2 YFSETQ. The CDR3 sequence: CASSQGRPYNSPLHF. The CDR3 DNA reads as TGCGCCAGCAGCCAAGGGAGACCGTATAATTCACCCCTCCACTTT.

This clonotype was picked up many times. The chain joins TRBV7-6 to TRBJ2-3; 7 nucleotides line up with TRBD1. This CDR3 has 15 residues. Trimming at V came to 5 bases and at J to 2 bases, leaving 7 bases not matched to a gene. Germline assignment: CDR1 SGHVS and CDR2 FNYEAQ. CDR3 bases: TGTGCCAGCAGCCAAGGGGACAGACCCACAGATACGCAGTATTTT. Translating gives CASSQGDRPTDTQYF.

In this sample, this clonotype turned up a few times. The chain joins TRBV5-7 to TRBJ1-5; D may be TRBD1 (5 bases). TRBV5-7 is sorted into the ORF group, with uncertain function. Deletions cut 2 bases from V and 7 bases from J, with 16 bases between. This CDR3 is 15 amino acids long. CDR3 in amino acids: CASSLGMGGGQPQHF. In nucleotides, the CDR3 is TGTGCCAGCAGCTTAGGTATGGGGGGTGGACAGCCCCAGCATTTT.

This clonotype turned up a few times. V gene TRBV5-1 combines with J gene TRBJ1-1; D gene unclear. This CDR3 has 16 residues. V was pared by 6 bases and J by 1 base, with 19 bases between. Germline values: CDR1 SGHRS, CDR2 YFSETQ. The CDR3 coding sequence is TGCGCCAGCAAACCACCGTCGGCCGGGGAGAACACTGAAGCTTTCTTT. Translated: CASKPPSAGENTEAFF. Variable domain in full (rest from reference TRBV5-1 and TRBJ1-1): KAGVTQTPRYLIKTRGQQVTLSCSPISGHRSVSWYQQTPGQGLQFLFEYFSETQRNKGNFPGRFSGRQFSNSRSEMNVSTLELGDSALYLCASKPPSAGENTEAFFGQGTRLTVV.

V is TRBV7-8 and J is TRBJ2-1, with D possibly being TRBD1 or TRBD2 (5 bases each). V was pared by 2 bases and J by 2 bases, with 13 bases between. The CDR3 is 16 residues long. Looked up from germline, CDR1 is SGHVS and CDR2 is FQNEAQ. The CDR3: CASSLPPGPTYNEQFF. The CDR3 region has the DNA TGTGCCAGCAGCTTACCCCCGGGGCCCACCTACAATGAGCAGTTCTTC.

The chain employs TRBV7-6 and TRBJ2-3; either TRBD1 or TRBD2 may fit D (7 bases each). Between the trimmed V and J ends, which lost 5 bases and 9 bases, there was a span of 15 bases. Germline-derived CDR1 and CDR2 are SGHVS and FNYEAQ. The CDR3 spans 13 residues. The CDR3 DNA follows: TGTGCCAGCAGCCCAGCAGGGGGGGGGACGCAGTATTTT. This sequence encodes CASSPAGGGTQYF.

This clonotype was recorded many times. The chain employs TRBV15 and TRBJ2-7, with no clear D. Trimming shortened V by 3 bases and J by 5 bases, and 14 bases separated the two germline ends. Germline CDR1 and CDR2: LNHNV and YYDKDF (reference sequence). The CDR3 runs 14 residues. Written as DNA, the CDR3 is TGTGCCACCAGCAGTACCGGGCCTGTCGACGAGCAGTACTTC. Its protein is CATSSTGPVDEQYF.

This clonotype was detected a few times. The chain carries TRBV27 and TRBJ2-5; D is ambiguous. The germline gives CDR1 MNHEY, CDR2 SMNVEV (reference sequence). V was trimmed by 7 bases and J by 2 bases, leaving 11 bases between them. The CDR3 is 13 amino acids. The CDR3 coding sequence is TGTGCCAGCACCACACACTCTCAAGAGACCCAGTACTTC. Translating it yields CASTTHSQETQYF.

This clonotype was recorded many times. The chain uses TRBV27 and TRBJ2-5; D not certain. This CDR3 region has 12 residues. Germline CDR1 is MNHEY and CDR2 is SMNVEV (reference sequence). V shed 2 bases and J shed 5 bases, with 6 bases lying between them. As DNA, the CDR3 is TGTGCCAGCAGTTTAAATGGGGAGACCCAGTACTTC. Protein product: CASSLNGETQYF.

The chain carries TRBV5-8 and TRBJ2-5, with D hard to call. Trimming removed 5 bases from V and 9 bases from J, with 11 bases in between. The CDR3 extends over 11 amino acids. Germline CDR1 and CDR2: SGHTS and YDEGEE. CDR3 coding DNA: TGTGCCAGCAGACACTTTCGGGCCCAGTACTTC. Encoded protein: CASRHFRAQYF.

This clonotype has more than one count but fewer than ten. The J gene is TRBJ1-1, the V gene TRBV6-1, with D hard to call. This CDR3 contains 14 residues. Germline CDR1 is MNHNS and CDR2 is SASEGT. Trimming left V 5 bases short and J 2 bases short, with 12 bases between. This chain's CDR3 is CASSPLAINTEAFF. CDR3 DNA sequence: TGTGCCAGCAGTCCACTGGCCATTAACACTGAAGCTTTCTTT.

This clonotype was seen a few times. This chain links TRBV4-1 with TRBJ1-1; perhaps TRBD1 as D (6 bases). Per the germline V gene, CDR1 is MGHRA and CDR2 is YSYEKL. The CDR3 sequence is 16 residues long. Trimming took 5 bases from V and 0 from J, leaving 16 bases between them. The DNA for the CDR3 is TGCGCCAGCAGCAGTGGTGGGGGGCGCATGAACACTGAAGCTTTCTTT. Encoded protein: CASSSGGGRMNTEAFF.

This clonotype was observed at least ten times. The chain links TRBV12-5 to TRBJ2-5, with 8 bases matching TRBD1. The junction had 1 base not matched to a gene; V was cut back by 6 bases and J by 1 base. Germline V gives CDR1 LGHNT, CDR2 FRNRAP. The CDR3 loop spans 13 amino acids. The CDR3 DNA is TGTGCTAGTGGACAGGGGGGCCAAGAGACCCAGTACTTC. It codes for CASGQGGQETQYF.

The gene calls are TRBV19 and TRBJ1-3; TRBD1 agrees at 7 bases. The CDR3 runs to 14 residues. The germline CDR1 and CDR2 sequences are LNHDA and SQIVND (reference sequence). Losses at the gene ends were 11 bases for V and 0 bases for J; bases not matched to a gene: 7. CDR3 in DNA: TGTGCCCGGGGGGAGGGGGCCTCTGGAAACACCATATATTTT. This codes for CARGEGASGNTIYF.

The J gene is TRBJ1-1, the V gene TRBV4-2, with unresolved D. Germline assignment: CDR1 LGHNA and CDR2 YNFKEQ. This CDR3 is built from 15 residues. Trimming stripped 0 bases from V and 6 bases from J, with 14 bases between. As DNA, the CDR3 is TGTGCCAGCAGCCAAGATGTTTCCAGGTTGGCTGAAGCTTTCTTT. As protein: CASSQDVSRLAEAFF.

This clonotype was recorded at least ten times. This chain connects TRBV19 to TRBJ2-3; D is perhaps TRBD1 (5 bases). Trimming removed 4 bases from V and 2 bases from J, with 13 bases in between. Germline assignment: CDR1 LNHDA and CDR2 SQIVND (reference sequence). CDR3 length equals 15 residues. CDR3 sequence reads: CASSTPDRFTDTQYF. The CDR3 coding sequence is TGTGCCAGTAGTACCCCAGACAGATTCACAGATACGCAGTATTTT.

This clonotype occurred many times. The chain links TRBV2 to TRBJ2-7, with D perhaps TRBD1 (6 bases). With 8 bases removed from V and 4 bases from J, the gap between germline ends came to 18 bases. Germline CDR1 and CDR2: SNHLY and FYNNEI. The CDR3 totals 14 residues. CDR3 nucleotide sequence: TGTGCCAGCTGCGGACAGATAAACCGATACGAGCAGTACTTC. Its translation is CASCGQINRYEQYF.